These 9 T cell receptor beta chains originate from one sample sequenced in a study of shared clonotypes between healthy human individuals. TCRdb's table, derived via immunoSEQ multiplex PCR, lists solely in-frame clones and lacks some. The sample consists of about 700,000 clones, 92% of them appearing once. It was CD45RO-negative cells, positively selected for CCR7, that made up naive CD8 cells, with terminally differentiated effector memory CD45RA+ cells excluded. The sample comprised naive CD8+ T cells sorted from blood. The receptors come from a man aged 25-40 years in good health.

This CDR3 is CASRHPAVNEQFF. The CDR3 DNA follows: TGTGCCAGCAGACATCCCGCCGTAAATGAGCAGTTCTTC. J is TRBJ2-1 and V is TRBV27; the D is unclear. Germline V gene sequence: CDR1 MNHEY, CDR2 SMNVEV (reference sequence). Between the trimmed V and J ends, which lost 6 bases and 7 bases, there was a span of 13 bases. The CDR3 sequence is 13 residues long.

The gene calls are TRBV2 and TRBJ2-1; 7 bases line up with TRBD2. The length of the CDR3 is 17 residues. Germline CDR1 is SNHLY and CDR2 is FYNNEI. V shed 3 bases, J shed 7 bases, and the junction held 15 bases outside the gene matches. The CDR3 nucleotides read TGTGCCAGCAGTGACTCCTTAGCGGGCCCGCCCCTGAATGAGCAGTTCTTC. Residues: CASSDSLAGPPLNEQFF.

The count of this clone is one. The CDR3 DNA reads as TGCAGCGTTGGGCAAGGGGGGTTAATAAACAATGAGCAGTTCTTC. It is translated as CSVGQGGLINNEQFF. The genes are TRBV29-1 and TRBJ2-1; either TRBD1 or TRBD2 may supply D (6 bases each). CDR1 is SQVTM, CDR2 ANQGSEA, per germline. CDR3 length: 15 amino acids. V was trimmed by 4 bases and J by 5 bases, leaving 18 bases between them.

With regard to this clone: Sequence at one end of the junction differs from germline and may be a read error. The V call is TRBV30, the J call TRBJ1-1; TRBD1 agrees at 9 bases. Germline CDR1 and CDR2: GTSNPN and SVGIG (reference sequence). The CDR3 extends over 14 amino acids. The CDR3 region has the DNA TGTGTCTGGAGTGCCGGGACAGGGTTGACTGAAGCTTTCTTT. Protein sequence: CVWSAGTGLTEAFF.

About this clone itself: A read error likely explains this, since a far larger clone differs by one base. The CDR3 DNA reads TGTGCCAACAGCTTGGCCTCGGGGACAGGAGTCTTTGAGCAGTACTTC. Translation: CANSLASGTGVFEQYF. J is TRBJ2-7 and V is TRBV5-5; 8 bases agree with TRBD1. This CDR3 region has 16 residues. Germline values: CDR1 SGHKS, CDR2 YYEKEE (reference sequence).

In the case of this clone: Different DNA sequences within this sample yield the same CDR3. In DNA form, the CDR3 reads TGCGCCAGCAGCTGGACTAGCGGGTCACACGAGCAGTACTTC. Translated, it gives CASSWTSGSHEQYF. The rearrangement links TRBV5-1 to TRBJ2-7; 11 bases match TRBD2. This CDR3 is built from 14 residues. Germline trimming cut 3 bases from V and 5 bases from J; bases unmatched to any gene: 4. The germline V gene has CDR1 SGHRS and CDR2 YFSETQ. The variable domain in full, with the rest retrieved from reference TRBV5-1 and TRBJ2-7, is KAGVTQTPRYLIKTRGQQVTLSCSPISGHRSVSWYQQTPGQGLQFLFEYFSETQRNKGNFPGRFSGRQFSNSRSEMNVSTLELGDSALYLCASSWTSGSHEQYFGPGTRLTVT.

The chain employs TRBV7-9 and TRBJ1-1, with 7 bases fitting TRBD1. This CDR3 is 14 amino acids long. In germline, CDR1 is SEHNR, CDR2 FQNEAQ (reference sequence). The V and J ends lost 1 base and 6 bases, in that order; junction bases with no gene match: 5. The CDR3 sequence: CASSLEGARPEAFF. CDR3 DNA sequence: TGTGCCAGCAGCTTAGAGGGGGCCAGGCCTGAAGCTTTCTTT.

The chain is built from TRBV11-1 and TRBJ2-7; D may be TRBD2 (6 bases). Germline V gene data show CDR1 as SGHAT and CDR2 as FQDESV (reference sequence). CDR3 length equals 15 residues. V was cut by 5 bases and J by 3 bases, with 17 bases left in between. In DNA form, the CDR3 reads TGTGCCAGCAGCCCAGGGACTTCGATCTTCTACGAGCAGTACTTC. This sequence encodes CASSPGTSIFYEQYF. Based on the CDR3 plus reference TRBV11-1 and TRBJ2-7, the full variable domain is EAEVAQSPRYKITEKSQAVAFWCDPISGHATLYWYRQILGQGPELLVQFQDESVVDDSQLPKDRFSAERLKGVDSTLKIQPAELGDSAMYLCASSPGTSIFYEQYFGPGTRLTVT.

This sequence joins TRBV30 and TRBJ2-1, with 7 bases fitting TRBD2. Germline trimming cut 1 base from V and 2 bases from J; bases unmatched to any gene: 5. Germline V gene lookup returns CDR1 GTSNPN and CDR2 SVGIG (reference sequence). The CDR3 contains 15 residues. The CDR3 here is CAWSAASGAYNEQFF. The CDR3 region has the DNA TGTGCCTGGAGTGCTGCTAGCGGAGCCTACAATGAGCAGTTCTTC.